The 17 T cell receptor beta chains presented below share a single source sample, sequenced in a study of T cells in Graves' hyperthyroidism and ophthalmopathy. Amplification of TCR beta CDR3 regions used RNA as the template. First-round RT-PCR of the TCR CDR3 relied on the HTBI primer set. TCRdb re-derived calls from the multiplex PCR reads in MiXCR, one entry per CDR3 protein. This table holds a few hundred thousand distinct CDR3 sequences, about 45% found once. Sample: peripheral blood or thyroid tissue (not recorded which). The receptors stem from a woman aged 18 to 35 with Graves' hyperthyroidism.

This chain connects TRBV24-1 to TRBJ1-5, with D perhaps matching TRBD1 (6 bases). CDR1 and CDR2 (germline): KGHDR, SFDVKD. The V end lost 5 bases, the J end lost 9 bases, and 19 bases lay between the germline ends. This CDR3 is built from 15 residues. DNA of the CDR3: TGTGCCACCAGTGCCGTAGACAGGCCCCTCGGGCCCCAGCATTTT. Encoded protein: CATSAVDRPLGPQHF.

This clonotype was observed many times. The rearrangement links TRBV2 to TRBJ1-5; D ambiguous. Trimming took off 7 bases at V and 3 bases at J, with 7 bases between the two ends. In germline, CDR1 is SNHLY, CDR2 FYNNEI. The CDR3 runs 12 residues. The CDR3 bases are TGTGCCAGCAACAGAGCCAATCAGCCCCAGCATTTT. It codes for CASNRANQPQHF. Looking up the rest from reference TRBV2 and TRBJ1-5 gives the full variable domain: EPEVTQTPSHQVTQMGQEVILRCVPISNHLYFYWYRQILGQKVEFLVSFYNNEISEKSEIFDDQFSVERPDGSNFTLKIRSTKLEDSAMYFCASNRANQPQHFGDGTRLSIL.

The chain has TRBV14 and TRBJ2-7, with TRBD2 matching over 15 bases. CDR1 is SGHDN and CDR2 is FVKESK in the germline V gene. After removal of 4 bases from V and 12 bases from J, the junction contained 10 bases not matched to a gene. The CDR3 covers 15 residues. CDR3 bases: TGTGCCAGCAGCCCCACGGGACTAGCGGGAGGACGGATGTACTTC. It encodes CASSPTGLAGGRMYF.

The chain joins TRBV7-2 to TRBJ1-1; possible D gene TRBD1, 5 bases. This CDR3 has 13 residues. Trimming cost V 5 bases and J 7 bases, with 14 bases left between them. The germline gives CDR1 SGHTA, CDR2 FQGNSA. The CDR3 bases are TGTGCCAGCAGCCTTGGGGCAGCAAATGAAGCTTTCTTT. This codes for CASSLGAANEAFF.

This rearrangement joins TRBV29-1 to TRBJ1-1, with 9 nucleotides matching TRBD1. The CDR3 consists of 14 residues. V shed 1 base and J 10 bases; nucleotides not matched to a gene: 10. In germline, CDR1 is SQVTM, CDR2 ANQGSEA. The CDR3 region is CSVEAPGTGLSAFF. As DNA, the CDR3 is TGCAGCGTTGAAGCGCCTGGGACAGGGCTTTCAGCTTTCTTT.

The chain combines TRBV10-3 with TRBJ1-2; the D gene is possibly TRBD1 (5 bases). The CDR3 sequence is 14 residues long. The germline CDR1 and CDR2 sequences are ENHRY and SYGVKD. The V gene lost 7 bases and the J gene lost 8 bases, with 20 bases spanning the gap. CDR3 sequence: CAITGTEVAGGYTF. In DNA, the CDR3 is TGTGCCATCACCGGGACGGAGGTAGCGGGAGGCTACACCTTC.

This rearrangement joins TRBV11-2 to TRBJ2-7; D not resolved. The CDR3 is made up of 14 amino acids. CDR1 SGHAT and CDR2 FQNNGV come from the germline V gene. V lost 2 bases, J lost 4 bases, and 12 bases lay in between. The CDR3 protein is CASSLIKYGYEQYF. The CDR3 DNA reads as TGTGCCAGCAGCTTAATAAAATATGGGTACGAGCAGTACTTC.

This clonotype showed up many times. J is TRBJ1-2 and V is TRBV24-1; D not resolved. Trimming pared 5 bases from V and 8 bases from J, leaving 17 bases between. CDR3 length: 14 residues. Looked up from germline, CDR1 is KGHDR and CDR2 is SFDVKD. The CDR3 region is CATSGPGSYVGYTF. The CDR3 coding sequence is TGTGCCACCAGTGGTCCGGGGTCCTATGTGGGCTACACCTTC.

This rearrangement joins TRBV7-2 to TRBJ1-4; 7 positions match TRBD1. CDR1 is SGHTA and CDR2 is FQGNSA in the germline V gene. Trimming removed 5 bases from V and 8 bases from J; junction bases left unmatched: 8. CDR3 size: 14 residues. Here the CDR3 DNA reads TGTGCCAGCAGCCCGCCGGGACAGTTAGAAAAACTGTTTTTT. Translated, it gives CASSPPGQLEKLFF.

The chain couples TRBV7-2 to TRBJ2-2, with D perhaps given as TRBD1 or TRBD2 (5 bases each). Trimming pared 7 bases from V and 16 bases from J, leaving 16 bases between. The CDR3 contains 11 residues. From germline, CDR1 is SGHTA and CDR2 FQGNSA. The CDR3 protein is CASNPGRVGFF. In DNA, the CDR3 is TGTGCCAGCAACCCGGGACGGGTGGGGTTTTTT.

With regard to this clonotype: This may come from a read error, since a much larger clone is one base off. The rearrangement links TRBV2 to TRBJ1-6; 9 nucleotides agree with TRBD1. Germline V gene lookup returns CDR1 SNHLY and CDR2 FYNNEI. This CDR3 is 17 amino acids long. Here the CDR3 DNA reads TGTGCCAGCAGTCATCACGGGACAGGGTACTATAGTTCACCCCTCCACTTT. Translating gives CASSHHGTGYYSSPLHF.

In its sample, this clonotype was seen many times. The chain recombines TRBV15 with TRBJ2-5; weak D call: TRBD1 (6 bases). Germline V gene lookup returns CDR1 LNHNV and CDR2 YYDKDF (reference sequence). V lost 0 bases and J 5 bases, leaving 10 bases between the germline ends. The CDR3 length is 14 residues. As DNA, the CDR3 is TGTGCCACCAGCAGAGAGGGGGCTCATGAGACCCAGTACTTC. It specifies CATSREGAHETQYF.

Points on this clonotype: At one end, the junction sequence differs from germline, possibly due to a read error. The rearrangement uses TRBV5-5 and TRBJ2-5; the match to TRBD1 covers 7 bases. The CDR3 totals 15 residues. Germline CDR1 is SGHKS and CDR2 is YYEKEE (reference sequence). The CDR3 bases are TGCGCCAGCAGCCAAGGGGACAGCCTGGGGGAGACCCAGTACTTC. Translating gives CASSQGDSLGETQYF.

Note on this clonotype: Since a much larger clone is just one base distant, this may be a read error. The rearrangement uses TRBV10-3 and TRBJ2-2; D might be TRBD1 or TRBD2, each matching 5 bases. Germline V gene sequence: CDR1 ENHRY, CDR2 SYGVKD. The CDR3 sequence is 13 residues long. The CDR3 protein is CAMGPDNTGEPFF. Here the CDR3 DNA reads TGTGCCATGGGGCCAGATAACACCGGGGAGCCGTTTTTT.

On this clonotype: Given a much more abundant clone one base away, this may be a read error. This chain connects TRBV7-2 to TRBJ2-5; D is possibly TRBD1 or TRBD2 (5 bases each). The ends were cut back, 6 bases at V and 5 bases at J, with 10 bases in the middle. Germline lookup yields CDR1 SGHTA and CDR2 FQGNSA. The CDR3 sequence is 12 residues long. CDR3 DNA sequence: TGTGCCAGCAGTGACTGGGGGGAGACCCAGTACTTC. Translation: CASSDWGETQYF.

To note about this clonotype: A junction boundary mismatches the germline segment, possibly from a read error. The genes are TRBV10-3 and TRBJ2-5; tentative D call: TRBD2 (5 bases). Germline lookup yields CDR1 ENHRY and CDR2 SYGVKD. The CDR3 length is 13 residues. CDR3 sequence reads: CASSYTSSETQYF. CDR3 nucleotides: TGTGCCAGCAGTTACACTAGTAGTGAGACCCAGTACTTC.

Note on this clonotype: One end of the junction does not line up with germline, which may come from a read error. The V gene is TRBV7-2, the J gene TRBJ2-7; possible D gene TRBD2, 5 bases. Germline CDR1 and CDR2: SGHTA and FQGNSA. The CDR3 extends over 14 amino acids. For the CDR3, the DNA is TGCGCCAGCAGCCAAGAGGGCGGGTTGGACGAGCAGTACTTC. Protein: CASSQEGGLDEQYF.